This note documents a single TCR beta chain sequence. The data are from a study of T cell changes during pregnancy in multiple sclerosis. Trimming took 3 bases from V and 7 from J; bases not matched to a gene: 7. CDR1 is SEHNR and CDR2 is FQNEAQ in the germline V gene (reference sequence). This CDR3 is 15 amino acids long. Method: immunoSEQ multiplex PCR; TCRdb's copy keeps in-frame clones and lacks some. The sample includes approximately 96,000 clones, just over 90% of them seen just once. This sequence joins TRBV7-9 and TRBJ1-5; the match to TRBD1 covers 9 bases. The source was peripheral blood, collected after pregnancy. This TCR was recovered from a female donor in good health, enrolled as a control in a pregnancy study. The CDR3, as DNA: TGTGCCAGCAGCTTCTCGGGACAGGGTTTACAGCCCCAGCATTTT. Amino acids: CASSFSGQGLQPQHF.